The next 12 T cell receptor beta chains were all read from a single sample in a study of shared clonotypes between healthy human individuals. The data were produced by immunoSEQ multiplex PCR, yet TCRdb's version contains in-frame clones alone and is incomplete. The sample records fewer than 400,000 clones, 74% being singletons. Sequencing was performed on memory CD4+ T cells sorted from blood. Subset reported: CD45RA-negative fraction. These receptor sequences come from a man aged 25 to 40 in good health.

This clone was picked up a small number of times. This chain uses TRBV29-1 with TRBJ2-6; D is uncertain. Germline loops: CDR1 SQVTM, CDR2 ANQGSEA. Trimming stripped 2 bases from V and 0 bases from J, with 8 bases between. This CDR3 is 15 amino acids long. CDR3 sequence: CSVELTVSGANVLTF. The DNA for the CDR3 is TGCAGCGTTGAATTGACGGTCTCTGGGGCCAACGTCCTGACTTTC. Variable domain in full (rest from reference TRBV29-1 and TRBJ2-6): SAVISQKPSRDICQRGTSLTIQCQVDSQVTMMFWYRQQPGQSLTLIATANQGSEATYESGFVIDKFPISRPNLTFSTLTVSNMSPEDSSIYLCSVELTVSGANVLTFGAGSRLTVL.

The genes are TRBV7-9 and TRBJ2-7, with unresolved D. Deletions cut 6 bases from V and 2 bases from J, with 20 bases between. From germline, CDR1 is SEHNR and CDR2 FQNEAQ (reference sequence). The CDR3 has 16 amino acids. In nucleotides, the CDR3 is TGTGCCAGCAGTCGAACCGACCTAGTCGTGACCTACGAGCAGTACTTC. Translating it yields CASSRTDLVVTYEQYF.

This clone has a count of ten or more. This CDR3 is also generated by other DNA sequences in the sample. This chain connects TRBV6-4 to TRBJ2-1, with a possible D match to TRBD2 (6 bases). The CDR3 sequence is 15 residues long. Germline V gives CDR1 MRHNA, CDR2 SNTAGT. V was pared by 0 bases and J by 0 bases, with 6 bases between. The CDR3 region is CASSDSAGSYNEQFF. In nucleotides, the CDR3 is TGTGCCAGCAGTGACTCAGCGGGCTCCTACAATGAGCAGTTCTTC.

The chain combines TRBV2 with TRBJ1-2, with D possibly TRBD1 on 5 matching bases. CDR3 length: 15 residues. V was clipped by 4 bases and J by 4 bases, with 16 bases between them. In germline, CDR1 is SNHLY, CDR2 FYNNEI. CDR3 region: CASSAPLTVVYGYTF. In nucleotides, the CDR3 is TGTGCCAGCAGTGCCCCCCTGACAGTCGTCTATGGCTACACCTTC.

This chain links TRBV6-1 with TRBJ2-7; 8 nucleotides match TRBD1. V lost 2 bases to trimming and J lost 7 bases; unmatched junction nucleotides: 7. The CDR3 is 14 residues long. In germline, CDR1 is MNHNS, CDR2 SASEGT. The CDR3 is CASSETGQVLEQYF. CDR3 DNA: TGTGCCAGCAGTGAAACGGGACAGGTGTTAGAGCAGTACTTC.

This chain connects TRBV6-1 to TRBJ2-6; D is unclear. Germline CDR1 is MNHNS and CDR2 is SASEGT. This CDR3 contains 16 residues. Trimming cost V 4 bases and J 0 bases, with 10 bases left between them. The CDR3 loop is CASSATVRSGANVLTF. DNA for the CDR3: TGTGCCAGCAGTGCTACAGTTCGCTCTGGGGCCAACGTCCTGACTTTC.

V gene TRBV30 combines with J gene TRBJ1-4; tentatively, D is TRBD1 (5 bases). Germline V gives CDR1 GTSNPN, CDR2 SVGIG (reference sequence). The CDR3 length is 15 residues. V gave up 2 bases and J gave up 5 bases, with 15 bases separating them. CDR3 residues: CAWSPKRGGNEKLFF. The CDR3 nucleotides read TGTGCCTGGAGTCCGAAAAGGGGTGGGAATGAAAAACTGTTTTTT.

The chain couples TRBV5-6 to TRBJ2-3; D unclear. The CDR3 covers 12 residues. CDR1 and CDR2 (germline): SGHDT, YYEEEE. V was pared by 3 bases and J by 7 bases, with 9 bases between. CDR3 coding DNA: TGTGCCAGCAGCTACAGAGGCAATACGCAGTATTTT. Encoded protein: CASSYRGNTQYF.

The chain recombines TRBV11-3 with TRBJ2-7; 9 bases are a match to TRBD1. Germline V gene lookup returns CDR1 SGHNT and CDR2 YENEEA. This CDR3 region has 14 residues. After removal of 4 bases from V and 5 bases from J, the junction contained 6 bases not matched to a gene. CDR3 protein: CASSSRQGGDEQYF. CDR3 coding DNA: TGTGCCAGCAGCTCCCGACAGGGGGGTGACGAGCAGTACTTC.

The CDR3 spells CAWTQGNHGYTF. CDR3 DNA: TGTGCCTGGACGCAGGGGAATCATGGCTACACCTTC. The chain has TRBV30 and TRBJ1-2, with D possibly being TRBD1 (6 bases). Per germline, CDR1 GTSNPN and CDR2 SVGIG (reference sequence). V was pared by 4 bases and J by 6 bases, with 12 bases between. The CDR3 is made up of 12 amino acids.

The gene calls are TRBV6-4 and TRBJ2-7, with TRBD2 identical over 12 bases. The CDR3 spans 18 residues. Germline V CDR1 and CDR2: MRHNA, SNTAGT. V trimming: 4 bases; J trimming: 5 bases; junction bases outside the gene matches: 15. The CDR3 DNA is TGTGCCAGCAGTGCCCAAACTAGCGGGAGGCCCCCGGGGCACGAGCAGTACTTC. Encoded protein: CASSAQTSGRPPGHEQYF.

The genes are TRBV5-1 and TRBJ2-1, with a tentative D call TRBD2 (5 bases). V was trimmed by 0 bases and J by 7 bases, leaving 14 bases between them. Germline CDR1 and CDR2: SGHRS and YFSETQ. The CDR3 length is 15 residues. The CDR3 DNA reads TGCGCCAGCAGCTTGGATTCTAGCATTAGGAATGAGCAGTTCTTC. Protein product: CASSLDSSIRNEQFF.